The clone carrying this T cell receptor (beta chain) was seen a handful of times. The ends were cut back, 6 bases at V and 6 bases at J, with 13 bases in the middle. CDR3 length: 13 residues. The data belong to a study of blood T cell repertoires in COVID-19. In the authors' workflow: How many nucleated cells were present was estimated from reference gene primer amplification. Measured with immunoSEQ multiplex PCR; TCRdb has only the in-frame clones, and not every one. Clone size and V and J calls were adopted from that table, with D and trimming inferred from the DNA. This sample has about 130,000 clones, with approximately 80% found just once.

The chain employs TRBV12-3 or TRBV12-4 and TRBJ2-3, with TRBD1 as a possible D gene (7 bases). The origin of this receptor is a man aged 70 or older with acute or convalescent COVID-19. The sample consisted of peripheral blood. The CDR3 coding sequence is TGTGCCAGCAGCAGCAGGGGGGCCGATACGCAGTATTTT. It codes for CASSSRGADTQYF.